The clone carrying this TCR beta chain was observed at least ten times. Antigen specificity is unknown. This sample was taken from a study of molecular identifiers for immune sequencing clone quantification. Study-wide findings and caveats: One cell's worth of spiked Jurkat TCR RNA was reportedly detectable among roughly 1 million naive cells.

Libraries for naive CD8 T cells, which were made from 20,000 to 1,000,000 sorted cells, drew on 10%, 30% or 50% of the RNA. Making the bulk TCR libraries relied on previously described methods and listed TCR primers. In TCRdb, the PCR reads were re-called with MiXCR into one record per CDR3 protein. The sample lists approximately 550,000 distinct CDR3 sequences, about 25% occurring once. V shed 3 bases, J shed 5 bases, and the junction held 13 bases outside the gene matches. The germline CDR1 and CDR2 sequences are MDHEN and SYDVKM. The CDR3 extends over 17 amino acids. Sequencing was carried out using naive CD8+ T cells from blood, with Jurkat cell RNA spiked in. Stated subset: FACS-sorted CD8+CD4-CCR7+CD45RA+ naive T cells. The origin of this receptor is a human donor in good health. Some libraries in this study had Jurkat cell RNA spiked in. The chain joins TRBV28 to TRBJ2-3; 8 nucleotides agree with TRBD2. This chain's CDR3 is CASSLSGTRYLEDTQYF. The CDR3, as DNA: TGTGCCAGCAGTTTGTCCGGGACTAGGTACTTAGAAGATACGCAGTATTTT.